This entry features one T cell receptor beta chain sequence. The antigen is undetermined. The entry originates in a study of shared clonotypes between healthy human individuals. Study findings and constraints: Among donors, sharing of clonotypes was expected to be affected by sequencing depth. The study's rarefaction showed incomplete sorted-subset sequencing despite large depth.

Each PCR replicate from the sorted subsets contained around 0.2 ug DNA, which is about 30,000 T cell genomes. Sequencing used immunoSEQ multiplex PCR; TCRdb keeps in-frame clones, though not all of them. The sample has fewer than 2.5 million clones; 80% to 95% are singletons. Sequencing was carried out using naive CD4+ T cells from PBMCs. Described subset: CD45RA+ positively selected. This TCR was sampled from a man younger than 35 in good health. Some clones in this sample may be carry-over from other donors' samples.

The CDR3 sequence: CASSLGTGGPFGELFF. Here the CDR3 DNA reads TGTGCCAGCAGCTTAGGAACAGGGGGACCTTTCGGGGAGCTGTTTTTT. The V and J genes are TRBV7-9 and TRBJ2-2; 8 bases map to TRBD1. Trimming took 1 base from V and 7 from J; bases not matched to a gene: 8. Germline CDR1 SEHNR, CDR2 FQNEAQ (reference sequence). The CDR3 runs to 16 residues.